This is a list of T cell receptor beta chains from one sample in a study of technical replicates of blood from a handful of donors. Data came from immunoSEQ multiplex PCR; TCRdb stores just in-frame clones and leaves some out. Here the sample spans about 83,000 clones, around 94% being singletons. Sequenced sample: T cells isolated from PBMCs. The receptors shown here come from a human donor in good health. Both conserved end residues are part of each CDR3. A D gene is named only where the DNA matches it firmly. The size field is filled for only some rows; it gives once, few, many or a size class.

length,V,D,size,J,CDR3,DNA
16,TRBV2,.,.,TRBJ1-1,CASSGTRTDPNTEAFF,TGTGCCAGCAGTGGGACTCGGACAGACCCGAACACTGAAGCTTTCTTT
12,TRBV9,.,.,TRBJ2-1,CASSIDSNEQFF,TGTGCCAGCAGCATCGACAGCAATGAGCAGTTCTTC
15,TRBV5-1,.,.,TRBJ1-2,CASSLPRVRDYGYTF,TGCGCCAGCAGCTTGCCGAGGGTCCGCGACTATGGCTACACCTTC
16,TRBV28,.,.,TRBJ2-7,CASSFGAGRSSYEQYF,TGTGCCAGCAGTTTCGGGGCGGGGCGAAGCTCCTACGAGCAGTACTTC
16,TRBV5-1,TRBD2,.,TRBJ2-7,CASSLANGGGSYEQYF,TGCGCCAGCAGCTTGGCCAATGGGGGGGGGTCCTACGAGCAGTACTTC
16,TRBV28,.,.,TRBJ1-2,CASSLWWREGYDGYTF,TGTGCCAGCAGTTTATGGTGGCGGGAAGGATACGATGGCTACACCTTC
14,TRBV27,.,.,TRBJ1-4,CASSLLGLNEKLFF,TGTGCCAGCAGTTTATTGGGACTGAATGAAAAACTGTTTTTT
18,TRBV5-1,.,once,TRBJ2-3,CASSQGGGSGNSPDTQYF,TGCGCCAGCAGCCAGGGGGGGGGTAGCGGGAATTCACCAGATACGCAGTATTTT
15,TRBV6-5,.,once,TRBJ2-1,CASSYRVFPYNEQFF,TGTGCCAGCAGTTACCGGGTCTTCCCCTACAATGAGCAGTTCTTC
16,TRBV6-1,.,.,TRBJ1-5,CASSDAGVYSNQPQHF,TGTGCCAGCAGTGACGCAGGGGTTTATAGCAATCAGCCCCAGCATTTT
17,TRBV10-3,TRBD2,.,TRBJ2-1,CAITWTSGVSSYNEQFF,TGTGCCATCACCTGGACTAGCGGGGTGAGCTCCTACAATGAGCAGTTCTTC
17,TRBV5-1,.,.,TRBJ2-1,CASSYLDLGSSYNEQFF,TGCGCCAGCAGCTATCTTGACCTCGGGAGCTCCTACAATGAGCAGTTCTTC
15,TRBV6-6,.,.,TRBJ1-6,CASRLQGIADSPLHF,TGTGCCAGCAGGTTGCAGGGCATTGCGGATTCACCCCTCCACTTT
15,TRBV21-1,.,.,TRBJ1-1,CASSLGDNENTEAFF,TGTGCCAGCAGCCTCGGCGACAACGAGAACACTGAAGCTTTCTTT
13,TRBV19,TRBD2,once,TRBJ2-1,CASRLAGYNEQFF,TGTGCCAGTAGACTAGCGGGCTACAATGAGCAGTTCTTC
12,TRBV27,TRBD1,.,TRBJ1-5,CASSSPGGPQHF,TGTGCCAGCAGTTCCCCAGGGGGGCCCCAGCATTTT
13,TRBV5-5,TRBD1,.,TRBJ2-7,CASRGDSSYEQYF,TGTGCCAGCAGAGGGGACAGCTCCTACGAGCAGTACTTC
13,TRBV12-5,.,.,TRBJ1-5,CASGSFLDQPQHF,TGTGCTAGTGGTTCCTTTCTCGATCAGCCCCAGCATTTT
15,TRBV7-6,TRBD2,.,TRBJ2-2,CASMGGRMNTGELFF,TGTGCCAGCATGGGAGGGAGGATGAACACCGGGGAGCTGTTTTTT
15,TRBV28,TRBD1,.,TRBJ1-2,CASSMTGGRRYGYTF,TGTGCCAGCAGTATGACAGGGGGCAGAAGGTATGGCTACACCTTC
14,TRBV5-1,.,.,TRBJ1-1,CASSLQGSDTEAFF,TGCGCCAGCAGCTTGCAGGGGTCGGACACTGAAGCTTTCTTT
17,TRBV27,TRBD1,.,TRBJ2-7,CASSLLAPGQGSHEQYF,TGTGCCAGCAGCTTATTAGCTCCGGGACAGGGAAGCCACGAGCAGTACTTC
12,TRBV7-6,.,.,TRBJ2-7,CASSLSPYEQYF,TGTGCCAGCAGCCTAAGTCCTTACGAGCAGTACTTC
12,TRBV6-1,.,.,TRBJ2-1,CASSVHSNEQFF,TGTGCCAGCAGTGTACATTCCAATGAGCAGTTCTTC
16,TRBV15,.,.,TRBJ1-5,CATSSSTYRINQPQHF,TGTGCCACCAGCAGCTCGACTTACAGGATCAATCAGCCCCAGCATTTT
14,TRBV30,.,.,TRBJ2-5,CAWSLGLPQETQYF,TGTGCCTGGAGCTTGGGACTGCCCCAAGAGACCCAGTACTTC
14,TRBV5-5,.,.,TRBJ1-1,CASSLGSGNTEAFF,TGTGCCAGCAGCTTGGGATCAGGGAACACTGAAGCTTTCTTT
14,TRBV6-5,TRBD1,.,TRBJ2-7,CASSYGQGASEQYF,TGTGCCAGCAGTTACGGTCAGGGGGCTAGCGAGCAGTACTTC